Reported below is one TCR beta chain. Its cognate antigen is unknown. The use of a sample-barcoded 5' primer and a J-beta primer mix characterized a second PCR of 7 to 11 cycles. TCRdb re-analysed the 5' RACE reads in MiXCR, keeping a single row per CDR3 protein. Here the sample spans 750,000 to 1,000,000 distinct CDR3 sequences, about 28% being singletons. The data were obtained in a study of blood T cells in healthy people across ages. Study-level results: The recorded TCR beta diversity per million T cells decreased in a roughly linear manner with age.

The CDR3 is 16 residues long. Trimming pared 2 bases from V and 0 bases from J, leaving 13 bases between. CDR1 is SGHVS, CDR2 FNYEAQ, per germline. This sample also belongs to another study, concerning T cells of mothers and their children.

Sequenced sample: blood. This rearrangement joins TRBV7-6 to TRBJ1-1; D may be TRBD1 (5 bases). This sequence was found in a woman between 40 and 55 years old in good health. DNA for the CDR3: TGTGCCAGCAGCTTATCCGGGGACGACATGAACACTGAAGCTTTCTTT. Translating gives CASSLSGDDMNTEAFF.